The 10 T cell receptor beta chains in this list originate from one sample, sequenced in a study of T cell responses to AZD1222 COVID-19 vaccine. The table came from immunoSEQ multiplex PCR; TCRdb's copy has only in-frame clones and leaves some out. The sample shows some 140,000 clones, 85% to 95% of them seen only once. Sequencing was performed on peripheral blood, taken on day 0 of AZD1222 vaccination. Receptors originate from an adult in good health.

The CDR3 protein is CASSYMTDTDTQYF. The CDR3 region has the DNA TGCGCCAGCAGCTACATGACAGATACAGATACGCAGTATTTT. The chain is built from TRBV5-1 and TRBJ2-3; maybe TRBD1 (5 bases). Germline-derived CDR1 and CDR2 are SGHRS and YFSETQ. This CDR3 has 14 residues. V was shortened by 3 bases and J by 3 bases, with 11 bases between the two germline ends.

The chain combines TRBV28 with TRBJ2-1; 7 bases agree with TRBD2. V gave up 6 bases and J gave up 11 bases; unmatched junction bases: 10. The CDR3 is 13 residues long. CDR1 is MDHEN, CDR2 SYDVKM, per germline. The CDR3 nucleotides are TGTGCCAGCAGAGGTGTGGCGGGAGATCAGCAGTTCTTC. As protein: CASRGVAGDQQFF.

This rearrangement joins TRBV28 to TRBJ1-5; 10 bases are shared with TRBD1. This CDR3 has 14 residues. Per germline, CDR1 MDHEN and CDR2 SYDVKM. Trimming took 6 bases from V and 1 from J; bases not matched to a gene: 0. Written as DNA, the CDR3 is TGTGCCAGCAGGGGACAGGGGAGCAATCAGCCCCAGCATTTT. Translating gives CASRGQGSNQPQHF.

This chain links TRBV19 with TRBJ2-6, with D possibly being TRBD2 (5 bases). Trimming left V 1 base short and J 1 base short, with 5 bases between. Germline V lookup: CDR1 LNHDA, CDR2 SQIVND (reference sequence). The CDR3 is 15 residues long. The CDR3 DNA sequence: TGTGCCAGTAGTATAGCGGGATCTGGGGCCAACGTCCTGACTTTC. The encoded protein is CASSIAGSGANVLTF.

The chain uses TRBV5-6 and TRBJ1-2; the D is unclear. Trimming cost V 0 bases and J 5 bases, with 17 bases left between them. This CDR3 comprises 16 residues. The germline V gene encodes CDR1 SGHDT and CDR2 YYEEEE. The CDR3 nucleotides are TGTGCCAGCAGCTTGGGTAGGGCATCGGGCACATATGGCTACACCTTC. It is translated as CASSLGRASGTYGYTF. The full variable domain, with the rest looked up from reference TRBV5-6 and TRBJ1-2, is DAGVTQSPTHLIKTRGQQVTLRCSPKSGHDTVSWYQQALGQGPQFIFQYYEEEERQRGNFPDRFSGHQFPNYSSELNVNALLLGDSALYLCASSLGRASGTYGYTFGSGTRLTVV.

The chain carries TRBV10-3 and TRBJ2-5; TRBD2 agrees at 7 bases. Looked up from germline, CDR1 is ENHRY and CDR2 is SYGVKD. This CDR3 is built from 15 residues. Losses at the gene ends were 4 bases for V and 2 bases for J; bases not matched to a gene: 7. The CDR3 DNA reads TGTGCCATCAGTGGCCGACTAGCACGGCAAGAGACCCAGTACTTC. Translating it yields CAISGRLARQETQYF.

V gene TRBV27 combines with J gene TRBJ2-1; D unclear. Germline V gives CDR1 MNHEY, CDR2 SMNVEV (reference sequence). CDR3 length: 12 residues. The V end lost 10 bases, the J end lost 4 bases, and 11 bases lay between the germline ends. The chain's CDR3 is CATKTIYNEQFF. As DNA, the CDR3 is TGTGCCACCAAAACTATTTACAATGAGCAGTTCTTC.

Of note for this clone: Within the sample, other DNA sequences also encode this same CDR3. The chain links TRBV7-3 to TRBJ1-1; the D is unclear. The V end was cut by 6 bases, the J end by 1 base, with 9 bases between. Germline V lookup: CDR1 SGHTA, CDR2 FQGTGA. The CDR3 sequence is 13 residues long. The CDR3 protein is CASSLQPNTEAFF. CDR3 sequence (DNA): TGTGCCAGCAGTCTACAGCCGAACACTGAAGCTTTCTTT.

This chain joins TRBV7-9 and TRBJ2-3; D is perhaps TRBD1 (5 bases). The CDR3 is 15 residues long. Germline V gene data show CDR1 as SEHNR and CDR2 as FQNEAQ (reference sequence). V was clipped by 4 bases and J by 0 bases, with 11 bases between them. CDR3 sequence reads: CASSWTRASTDTQYF. The CDR3 bases are TGTGCCAGCAGCTGGACCAGGGCTAGCACAGATACGCAGTATTTT.

CDR3 protein: CATSSSLGTQYF. The CDR3 coding sequence is TGTGCCACCAGTAGCTCTCTTGGTACGCAGTATTTT. V is TRBV24-1 and J is TRBJ2-3; the D is unclear. The V gene's germline CDR1 is KGHDR and CDR2 SFDVKD. Trimming took off 6 bases at V and 8 bases at J, with 11 bases between the two ends. CDR3 length: 12 amino acids.